These 21 T cell receptor beta chains originate from one sample sequenced in a study of patients and donors after allogeneic stem cell transplantation. TCRdb used MiXCR to reprocess the RT-PCR reads, holding one entry per CDR3 protein. Altogether about 110,000 distinct CDR3 sequences are present, 35% being singletons, with the ten largest covering around 25%. The sequencing sample was made of blood, either unsorted or a sorted T cell fraction (not recorded which). These receptors originate from a human donor who was either an allogeneic HSCT recipient or a stem cell or donor lymphocyte infusion donor (not recorded which). It is not recorded whose cells these are; they may come from a transplant donor.

The chain links TRBV7-9 to TRBJ2-5, with D unclear. This CDR3 comprises 12 residues. V dropped 9 bases and J dropped 5 bases, with 13 bases sitting between them. From germline, CDR1 is SEHNR and CDR2 FQNEAQ (reference sequence). The CDR3 here is CASCLRGETQYF. In nucleotides, the CDR3 is TGTGCCAGTTGTCTCCGTGGGGAGACCCAGTACTTC.

This clonotype has more than one count but fewer than ten. The chain joins TRBV5-1 to TRBJ2-7; 7 bases are shared with TRBD1. Germline V gene sequence: CDR1 SGHRS, CDR2 YFSETQ. The CDR3 runs 15 residues. The trim removed 1 base at V and 5 bases at J, leaving 9 bases unmatched. This chain's CDR3 is CASSLSSAGGHEQYF. CDR3 coding DNA: TGCGCCAGCAGCTTGAGTTCGGCAGGGGGACACGAGCAGTACTTC.

V usage is TRBV7-9 and J usage is TRBJ2-3; D is unresolved. The germline gives CDR1 SEHNR, CDR2 FQNEAQ (reference sequence). The CDR3 contains 16 residues. V dropped 1 base and J dropped 2 bases, with 13 bases sitting between them. The DNA of the CDR3 is TGTGCCAGCAGCTTAGACGCCCGCCTCCCCACAGATACGCAGTATTTT. Its translation: CASSLDARLPTDTQYF.

The chain combines TRBV29-1 with TRBJ2-2; D perhaps matches TRBD2 (6 bases). Trimming removed 3 bases at V and 3 bases at J, with 8 bases between. Germline V gives CDR1 SQVTM, CDR2 ANQGSEA. This CDR3 spans 13 amino acids. CDR3 sequence reads: CSVDAGYTGELFF. The CDR3 DNA is TGCAGCGTTGACGCGGGGTACACCGGGGAGCTGTTTTTT.

The V and J genes are TRBV7-8 and TRBJ2-7; D is undetermined. V was shortened by 2 bases and J by 7 bases, with 12 bases between the two germline ends. The CDR3 loop spans 13 amino acids. The germline gives CDR1 SGHVS, CDR2 FQNEAQ. Here the CDR3 DNA reads TGTGCCAGCAGCTTAAACGGCCTTAGGGAGCAGTACTTC. The encoded protein is CASSLNGLREQYF.

The table lists this clonotype with a few counts. This chain connects TRBV28 to TRBJ1-5; TRBD1 might be the D (6 bases). V lost 5 bases and J 5 bases, leaving 13 bases between the germline ends. CDR3 length equals 14 residues. Per germline, CDR1 MDHEN and CDR2 SYDVKM. The CDR3, as DNA: TGTGCCAGCAGTCCAGGGGAGAGTGATCAGCCCCAGCATTTT. Protein: CASSPGESDQPQHF.

This clonotype was counted a few times. The chain recombines TRBV4-2 with TRBJ1-1; the match to TRBD1 covers 8 bases. Per the germline V gene, CDR1 is LGHNA and CDR2 is YNFKEQ. The CDR3 consists of 13 residues. Germline trimming cut 0 bases from V and 11 bases from J; bases unmatched to any gene: 5. The DNA of the CDR3 is TGTGCCAGCAGCCAAGATACAGGGGGGTACGCTTTCTTT. This codes for CASSQDTGGYAFF.

Only one count was recorded for this clonotype. The V call is TRBV2, the J call TRBJ1-1; 9 nucleotides match TRBD1. The germline gives CDR1 SNHLY, CDR2 FYNNEI. The trim removed 11 bases at V and 3 bases at J, leaving 4 bases unmatched. This CDR3 comprises 12 residues. The DNA of the CDR3 is TGTGCCCCCTGGACAGGGGACACTGAAGCTTTCTTT. It is translated as CAPWTGDTEAFF.

The table lists this clonotype with many counts. The V and J genes are TRBV7-8 and TRBJ2-7; D is unclear. The CDR3 consists of 13 residues. V gave up 0 bases and J gave up 4 bases, with 7 bases separating them. Germline loops: CDR1 SGHVS, CDR2 FQNEAQ. The CDR3 bases are TGTGCCAGCAGCTTAGCGATCGGTTACGAGCAGTACTTC. Its translation: CASSLAIGYEQYF.

The chain combines TRBV7-2 with TRBJ2-1; 10 bases map to TRBD2. The V gene end was trimmed by 5 bases and the J gene end by 2 bases; junction bases not matched to a gene: 6. This CDR3 region has 16 residues. Germline V gene sequence: CDR1 SGHTA, CDR2 FQGNSA. The CDR3 DNA sequence: TGTGCCAGCAGCCTCATAGCGGGAGGCACCTACAATGAGCAGTTCTTC. It encodes CASSLIAGGTYNEQFF.

The chain carries TRBV7-9 and TRBJ1-6; D unresolved. Per the germline V gene, CDR1 is SEHNR and CDR2 is FQNEAQ (reference sequence). Trimming cost V 1 base and J 2 bases, with 6 bases left between them. The CDR3 length is 15 residues. The CDR3 region has the DNA TGTGCCAGCAGCTTAGATAGGACCTATAATTCACCCCTCCACTTT. This gives the protein CASSLDRTYNSPLHF.

This clonotype has more than one count but fewer than ten. CDR3 bases: TGTGCCAGCAGCTTGCGAAGGTTGAATCAGCCCCAGCATTTT. It yields the protein CASSLRRLNQPQHF. The chain couples TRBV5-6 to TRBJ1-5, with D unclear. V was pared by 1 base and J by 4 bases, with 9 bases between. The CDR3 consists of 14 residues. Germline V gene sequence: CDR1 SGHDT, CDR2 YYEEEE.

Details on this clonotype: At one boundary the junction diverges from the germline segment, which might be a read error. This rearrangement joins TRBV11-3 to TRBJ2-3; the D is unclear. The CDR3 loop spans 8 amino acids. Germline-derived CDR1 and CDR2 are SGHNT and YENEEA. CDR3 in DNA: TGTGCCAGCAGGGAGCAACTTTTT. Translating gives CASREQLF.

This clonotype was counted a few times. This sequence joins TRBV12-3 or TRBV12-4 and TRBJ1-5, with D perhaps matching TRBD1 (5 bases). There are 14 residues in the CDR3. V shed 8 bases and J shed 1 base, with 12 bases lying between them. The CDR3 sequence is CASVTGGSNQPQHF. The CDR3 coding sequence is TGTGCCAGCGTCACGGGGGGAAGCAATCAGCCCCAGCATTTT.

The chain joins TRBV7-2 to TRBJ2-5; maybe TRBD2 (6 bases). The CDR3 contains 14 residues. V was trimmed by 6 bases and J by 1 base, leaving 12 bases between them. Germline loops: CDR1 SGHTA, CDR2 FQGNSA. The CDR3 nucleotides are TGTGCCAGCAGAGCGTCTAGCGCCCAAGAGACCCAGTACTTC. It yields the protein CASRASSAQETQYF.

The chain recombines TRBV6-5 with TRBJ1-4; 8 nucleotides line up with TRBD1. J lost 7 bases, V lost 4 bases, and 8 bases had no gene match. The germline V gene encodes CDR1 MNHEY and CDR2 SVGAGI. The CDR3 totals 15 residues. The CDR3 spells CASSLNRGVGEKLFF. The CDR3 bases are TGTGCCAGCAGTTTGAACAGGGGGGTCGGTGAAAAACTGTTTTTT.

The chain is built from TRBV5-6 and TRBJ2-2; the D is unclear. Germline CDR1 SGHDT, CDR2 YYEEEE. The length of the CDR3 is 15 residues. V was pared by 4 bases and J by 7 bases, with 17 bases between. The CDR3, as DNA: TGTGCCAGCAGCCCCGCAACCCTAAGCGACGGGGAGCTGTTTTTT. Translating gives CASSPATLSDGELFF.

The chain joins TRBV20-1 to TRBJ2-3; D perhaps matches TRBD1 (5 bases). V lost 1 base to trimming and J lost 9 bases, with 14 bases between them. Germline CDR1 DFQATT, CDR2 SNEGSKA (reference sequence). CDR3 length: 13 residues. CDR3 residues: CSARASGWLTQYF. CDR3 bases: TGCAGTGCTAGAGCCTCAGGGTGGTTAACGCAGTATTTT.

V is TRBV18 and J is TRBJ2-2; D gene unclear. The V end lost 6 bases, the J end lost 3 bases, and 5 bases lay between the germline ends. The germline gives CDR1 KGHSH, CDR2 LQKENI. The CDR3 runs to 12 residues. This CDR3 reads CASSVYTGELFF. The DNA of the CDR3 is TGTGCCAGCTCCGTCTACACCGGGGAGCTGTTTTTT.

V usage is TRBV24-1 and J usage is TRBJ2-3; unclear D gene. There are 15 residues in the CDR3. The germline gives CDR1 KGHDR, CDR2 SFDVKD. V was pared by 3 bases and J by 1 base, with 10 bases between. The CDR3: CATSDPADRTDTQYF. CDR3 DNA: TGTGCCACCAGTGATCCGGCGGACCGCACAGATACGCAGTATTTT.

This clonotype has just a few counts. The V call is TRBV5-6, the J call TRBJ1-2, with 8 bases matching TRBD1. J was trimmed by 2 bases and V by 0 bases; bases with no gene match: 0. The CDR3 extends over 14 amino acids. From germline, CDR1 is SGHDT and CDR2 YYEEEE. CDR3 bases: TGTGCCAGCAGCTTGGACAGGGGGAACTATGGCTACACCTTC. It yields the protein CASSLDRGNYGYTF. Full variable domain (remainder filled in from reference TRBV5-6 and TRBJ1-2): DAGVTQSPTHLIKTRGQQVTLRCSPKSGHDTVSWYQQALGQGPQFIFQYYEEEERQRGNFPDRFSGHQFPNYSSELNVNALLLGDSALYLCASSLDRGNYGYTFGSGTRLTVV.